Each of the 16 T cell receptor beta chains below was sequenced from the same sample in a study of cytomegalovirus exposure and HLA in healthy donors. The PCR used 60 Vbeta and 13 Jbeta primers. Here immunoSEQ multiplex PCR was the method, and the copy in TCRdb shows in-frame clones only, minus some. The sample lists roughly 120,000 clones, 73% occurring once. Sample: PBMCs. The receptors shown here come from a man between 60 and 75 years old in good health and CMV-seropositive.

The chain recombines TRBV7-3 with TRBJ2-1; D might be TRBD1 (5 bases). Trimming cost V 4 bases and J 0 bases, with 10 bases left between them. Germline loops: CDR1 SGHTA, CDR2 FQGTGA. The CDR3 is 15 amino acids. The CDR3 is CASSSRTGSYNEQFF. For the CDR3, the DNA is TGTGCCAGCAGCTCCCGCACAGGCTCCTACAATGAGCAGTTCTTC.

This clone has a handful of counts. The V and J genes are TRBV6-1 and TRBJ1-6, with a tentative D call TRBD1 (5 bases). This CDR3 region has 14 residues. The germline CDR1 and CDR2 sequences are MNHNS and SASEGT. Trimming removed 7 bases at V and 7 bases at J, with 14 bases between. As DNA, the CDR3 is TGTGCCAGCACTGATCCTGGGGCAAATTCACCCCTCCACTTT. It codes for CASTDPGANSPLHF.

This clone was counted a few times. The CDR3 here is CSARELSRAFF. The DNA of the CDR3 is TGCAGTGCTAGAGAATTGAGCAGGGCTTTCTTT. This chain connects TRBV20-1 to TRBJ1-1; D unclear. This CDR3 region has 11 residues. Germline CDR1 reads DFQATT; CDR2 reads SNEGSKA (reference sequence). Trimming shortened V by 0 bases and J by 11 bases, and 10 bases separated the two germline ends.

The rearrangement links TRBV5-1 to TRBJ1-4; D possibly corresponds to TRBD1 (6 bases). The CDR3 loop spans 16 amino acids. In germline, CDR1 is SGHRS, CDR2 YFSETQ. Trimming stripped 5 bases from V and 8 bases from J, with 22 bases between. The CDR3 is CASSLGSGGVREKLFF. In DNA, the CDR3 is TGCGCCAGCAGTTTAGGATCGGGGGGCGTGAGGGAAAAACTGTTTTTT.

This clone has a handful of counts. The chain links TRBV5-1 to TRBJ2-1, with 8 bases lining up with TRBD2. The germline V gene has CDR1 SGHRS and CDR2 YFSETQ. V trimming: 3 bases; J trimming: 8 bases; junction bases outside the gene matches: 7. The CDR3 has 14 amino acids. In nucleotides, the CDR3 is TGCGCCAGCAGCTCGGGACTAGGGTTCGATGAGCAGTTCTTC. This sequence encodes CASSSGLGFDEQFF. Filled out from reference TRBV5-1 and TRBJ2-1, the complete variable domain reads KAGVTQTPRYLIKTRGQQVTLSCSPISGHRSVSWYQQTPGQGLQFLFEYFSETQRNKGNFPGRFSGRQFSNSRSEMNVSTLELGDSALYLCASSSGLGFDEQFFGPGTRLTVL.

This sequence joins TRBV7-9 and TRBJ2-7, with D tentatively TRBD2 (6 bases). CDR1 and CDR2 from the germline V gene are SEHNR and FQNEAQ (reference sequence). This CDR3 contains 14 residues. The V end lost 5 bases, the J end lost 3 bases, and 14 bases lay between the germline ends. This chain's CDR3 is CASSTGGSDYEQYF. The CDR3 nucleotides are TGTGCCAGCAGCACAGGAGGGTCGGACTACGAGCAGTACTTC.

DNA of the CDR3: TGTGCCAGCAGTTCATTGGGAGAGGGCACTGAAGCTTTCTTT. Its translation: CASSSLGEGTEAFF. This chain links TRBV28 with TRBJ1-1; D unresolved. The V end was cut by 4 bases, the J end by 4 bases, with 13 bases between. The germline CDR1 and CDR2 sequences are MDHEN and SYDVKM. CDR3 length: 14 residues.

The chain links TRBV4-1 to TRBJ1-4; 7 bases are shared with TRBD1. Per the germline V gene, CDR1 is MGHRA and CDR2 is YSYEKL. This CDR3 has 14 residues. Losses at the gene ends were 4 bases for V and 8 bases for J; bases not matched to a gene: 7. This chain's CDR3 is CASSLDRDKEKLFF. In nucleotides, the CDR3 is TGCGCCAGCAGCCTTGACAGGGATAAGGAAAAACTGTTTTTT.

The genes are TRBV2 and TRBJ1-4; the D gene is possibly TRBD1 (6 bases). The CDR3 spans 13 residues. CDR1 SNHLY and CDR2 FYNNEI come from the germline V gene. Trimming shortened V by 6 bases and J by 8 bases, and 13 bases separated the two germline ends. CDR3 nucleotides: TGTGCCAGCAGACAGGGTTACGGGGAAAAACTGTTTTTT. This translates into CASRQGYGEKLFF.

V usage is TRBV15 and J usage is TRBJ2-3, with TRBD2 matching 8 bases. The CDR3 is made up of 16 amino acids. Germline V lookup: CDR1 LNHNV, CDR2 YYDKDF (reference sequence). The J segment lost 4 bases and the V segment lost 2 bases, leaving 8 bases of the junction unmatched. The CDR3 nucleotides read TGTGCCACCAGCAGACGACAGCGGGGGATGGCAGATACGCAGTATTTT. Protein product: CATSRRQRGMADTQYF.

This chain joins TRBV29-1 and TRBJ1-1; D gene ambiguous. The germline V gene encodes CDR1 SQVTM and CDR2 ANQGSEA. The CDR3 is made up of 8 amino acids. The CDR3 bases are TGCAGTGCTGAGGAAGCTTTCTTT. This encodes CSAEEAFF.

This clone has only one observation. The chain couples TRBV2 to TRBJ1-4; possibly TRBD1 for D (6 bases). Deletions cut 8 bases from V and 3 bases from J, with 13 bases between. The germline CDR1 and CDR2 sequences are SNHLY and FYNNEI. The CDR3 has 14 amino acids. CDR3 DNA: TGTGCCAGCGCCACGGACAGAGCTAATGAAAAACTGTTTTTT. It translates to CASATDRANEKLFF.

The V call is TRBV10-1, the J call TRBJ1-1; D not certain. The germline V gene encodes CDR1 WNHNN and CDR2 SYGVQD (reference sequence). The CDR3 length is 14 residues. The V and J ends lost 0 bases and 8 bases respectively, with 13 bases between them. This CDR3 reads CASSESMAGQEAFF. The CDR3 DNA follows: TGCGCCAGCAGTGAGTCTATGGCAGGCCAAGAAGCTTTCTTT.

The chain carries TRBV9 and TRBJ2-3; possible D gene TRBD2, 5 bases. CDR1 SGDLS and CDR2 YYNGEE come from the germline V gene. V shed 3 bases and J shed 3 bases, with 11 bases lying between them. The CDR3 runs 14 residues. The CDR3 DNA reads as TGTGCCAGCAGCGGTGGGCGGAGGACAGATACGCAGTATTTT. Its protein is CASSGGRRTDTQYF.

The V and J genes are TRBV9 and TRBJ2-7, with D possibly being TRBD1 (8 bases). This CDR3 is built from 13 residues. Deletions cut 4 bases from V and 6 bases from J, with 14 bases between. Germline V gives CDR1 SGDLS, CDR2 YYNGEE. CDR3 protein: CASSLQGGSEQYF. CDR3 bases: TGTGCCAGCAGCCTACAGGGGGGGAGCGAGCAGTACTTC.

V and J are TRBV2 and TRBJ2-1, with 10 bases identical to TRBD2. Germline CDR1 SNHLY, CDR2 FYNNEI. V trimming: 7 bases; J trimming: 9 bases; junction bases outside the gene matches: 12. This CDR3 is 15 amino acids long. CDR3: CASTVSGGALGEQFF. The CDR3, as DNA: TGTGCCAGCACGGTGAGCGGGGGGGCCTTGGGTGAGCAGTTCTTC. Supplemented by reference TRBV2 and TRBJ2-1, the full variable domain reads EPEVTQTPSHQVTQMGQEVILRCVPISNHLYFYWYRQILGQKVEFLVSFYNNEISEKSEIFDDQFSVERPDGSNFTLKIRSTKLEDSAMYFCASTVSGGALGEQFFGPGTRLTVL.